These 6 T cell receptor beta chains share one sample of origin, sequenced in a study of T-cell memory formation after mild COVID-19. Via MiXCR, TCRdb re-called the 5' RACE reads, giving one row per CDR3 protein. The profile shows about 400,000 distinct CDR3 sequences, around an eighth of them singletons. The specimen was PBMCs or a T cell subset sorted from them (not recorded which). These receptors came from a man aged 18-30 years who had mild COVID-19 (a few samples of this study predate the infection). Cell type and time point are not known.

This clonotype showed up just a few times. This chain connects TRBV4-1 to TRBJ2-7; TRBD2 aligns across 8 bases. The germline gives CDR1 MGHRA, CDR2 YSYEKL. This CDR3 contains 16 residues. Germline trimming cut 3 bases from V and 0 bases from J; bases unmatched to any gene: 7. The CDR3 loop is CASSHPGGGPSYEQYF. As DNA, the CDR3 is TGCGCCAGCAGCCATCCCGGGGGGGGGCCCTCCTACGAGCAGTACTTC.

This clonotype was seen more than once but under ten times. This chain links TRBV6-6 with TRBJ2-7, with 7 bases matching TRBD1. This CDR3 is built from 14 residues. Germline CDR1 is MNHNY and CDR2 is SVGAGI (reference sequence). The V gene end was trimmed by 6 bases and the J gene end by 4 bases; junction bases not matched to a gene: 9. In nucleotides, the CDR3 is TGTGCCAGCAGGGCCAGGCAGGGGGTGTACGAGCAGTACGTC. Encoded protein: CASRARQGVYEQYV.

Details on this clonotype: A much larger clone lies a single base off, so this may be a read error. The gene calls are TRBV3-1 and TRBJ2-3, with D hard to call. The germline CDR1 and CDR2 sequences are LGHDT and YNNKEL (reference sequence). CDR3 length: 12 residues. The V end lost 2 bases, the J end lost 3 bases, and 3 bases lay between the germline ends. CDR3 sequence: CASSQRTDTQYF. DNA for the CDR3: TGTGCCAGCAGCCAAAGGACAGATACGCAGTATTTT.

V is TRBV24-1 and J is TRBJ1-2; D is uncertain. Per the germline V gene, CDR1 is KGHDR and CDR2 is SFDVKD. The CDR3 is 13 residues long. With 6 bases removed from V and 1 base from J, the gap between germline ends came to 8 bases. CDR3 bases: TGTGCCACCAGTCACGACGGTAACTATGGCTACACCTTC. Translating gives CATSHDGNYGYTF.

This clonotype appeared many times. CDR3 nucleotides: TGTGCCAGCAGTCAACAGGGGTTCAGCACTGAAGCTTTCTTT. It encodes CASSQQGFSTEAFF. This chain connects TRBV7-9 to TRBJ1-1, with 7 bases matching TRBD1. CDR3 length equals 14 residues. J was trimmed by 4 bases and V by 6 bases; bases with no gene match: 8. The germline V gene encodes CDR1 SEHNR and CDR2 FQNEAQ (reference sequence).

In its sample, this clonotype was seen a few times. V is TRBV7-2 and J is TRBJ1-2, with 10 positions matching TRBD1. Germline CDR1 SGHTA, CDR2 FQGNSA. This CDR3 contains 14 residues. Trimming cost V 5 bases and J 5 bases; bases outside gene matches: 5. CDR3 protein: CASSRWTGGYGYTF. In DNA, the CDR3 is TGTGCCAGCAGCCGCTGGACAGGGGGATATGGCTACACCTTC.